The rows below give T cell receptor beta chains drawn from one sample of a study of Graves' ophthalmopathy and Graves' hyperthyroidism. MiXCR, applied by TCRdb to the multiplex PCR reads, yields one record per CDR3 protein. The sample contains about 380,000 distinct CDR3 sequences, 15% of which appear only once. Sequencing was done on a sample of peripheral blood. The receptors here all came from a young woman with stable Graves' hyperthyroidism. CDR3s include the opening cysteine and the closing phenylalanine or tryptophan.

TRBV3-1	CASSQARGAHRAKNIQYF
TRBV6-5	CASSSFIGGYGYTF
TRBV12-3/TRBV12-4	CASSLTGGFEGYTF
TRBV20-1	CSATGQSYEQYF
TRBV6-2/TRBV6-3	CASNTQGRTEAFF
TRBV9	CASSVTGGVYEQYF
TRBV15	CATSRETGGETQYF
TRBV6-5	CASSYTILAGGGELFF
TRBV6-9	CASSYRVDSGGQRLSNTEAFF
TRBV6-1	CASRALAGGRQETQYF
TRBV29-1	CSVTSGVNTGELFF
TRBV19	CASSIQGNTEAFF
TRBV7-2	CASSLGDRGRGGYTF
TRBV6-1	CASSPGQGGRVTF
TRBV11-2	CASSSTTGNSGNTIYF
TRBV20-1	CSALAGQETQYF
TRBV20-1	CSASGQGYGYTF
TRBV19	CASSIEQRNTEAFF
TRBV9	CASSVRGSDTEAFF
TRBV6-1	CASSELGSANYGYTF
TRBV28	CASSLGQINQPQHF
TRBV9	CASSARTSGGPVNTGELFF
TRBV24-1	CATSASPGRETQYF
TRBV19	CASSPLDGNQPQHF
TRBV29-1	CSVDPESYYGYTF
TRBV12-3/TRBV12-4	CASSPGTVDQETQYF
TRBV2	CASTALGRQETQYF
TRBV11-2	CASSPLSRGQSYEQYF
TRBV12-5	CASGSLLQGMAETQYF
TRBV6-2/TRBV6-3	CASSSPGQGAPGYTF
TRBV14	CASSQDRQGHGAFF
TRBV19	CASSRGRTNTEAFF
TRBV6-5	CASSSQRTERNTIYF
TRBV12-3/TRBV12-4	CASSPTGIGGYTF
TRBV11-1	CASRRIGSDPNYGYTF
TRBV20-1	CSASGGTGVYEQYF
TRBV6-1	CASREPRGGRYGYTF
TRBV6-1	CASRGQGLIYGYTF
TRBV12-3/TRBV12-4	CASRPTGSTEAFF
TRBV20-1	CSARDLGVGSNQPQHF
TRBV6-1	CASRTGWGPGANVLTF
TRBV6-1	CASSEAGTGELFF
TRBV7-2	CASSLVEGAGETQYF
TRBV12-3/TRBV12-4	CASSRLAGASYEQYF
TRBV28	CASSPTGHSNQPQHF
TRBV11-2	CASSPTRRLSNTEAFF
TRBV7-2	CASSLAQGAMNTGELFF
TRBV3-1	CASSQTKGTGGLNSGNTIYF
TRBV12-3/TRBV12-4	CASSLQGAGGNQPQHF
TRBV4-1	CASSHRIGTASAGYTF
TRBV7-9	CASSLAIPGELFF
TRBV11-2	CASSLERDTSFF
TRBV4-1	CASSSSWPRGRGNTIYF